This T cell receptor beta chain was found in a study of beta chain features in type 1 diabetes. What was sequenced were expressed TCRB transcripts, since all of the isolated RNA had been reverse transcribed. This table comes from immunoSEQ multiplex PCR, and its TCRdb copy is limited to in-frame clones, with some not included. The sample has fewer than 550,000 clones, over 10% seen once. The CDR3 is 16 residues long. V was clipped by 0 bases and J by 4 bases, with 14 bases between them. Germline V gene sequence: CDR1 PRHDT, CDR2 FYEKMQ (reference sequence). This sequence originates from a woman aged 18-30 years in good health. The chain is built from TRBV13 and TRBJ2-3; D is unclear. Material for sequencing was naive CD4+ T cells from blood. The CDR3 sequence is CASSLGRNPRPDTQYF. The CDR3 bases are TGTGCCAGCAGCTTAGGCCGAAACCCCCGGCCAGATACGCAGTATTTT. Combining the CDR3 with reference TRBV13 and TRBJ2-3 gives the whole variable domain AAGVIQSPRHLIKEKRETATLKCYPIPRHDTVYWYQQGPGQDPQFLISFYEKMQSDKGSIPDRFSAQQFSDYHSELNMSSLELGDSALYFCASSLGRNPRPDTQYFGPGTRLTVL.